The present entry profiles one T cell receptor beta chain with its context. The data derive from a study of blood T cell repertoires in COVID-19. The germline gives CDR1 SGHAT, CDR2 FQDESV (reference sequence). This CDR3 has 16 residues. Trimming removed 0 bases from V and 7 bases from J, with 16 bases in between. TCRdb's table, derived via immunoSEQ multiplex PCR, lists solely in-frame clones and lacks some. This table holds 200,000 to 300,000 clones, 85% to 90% found once. This clonotype was sampled from a woman in her fifties or sixties with COVID-19, enrolled during active disease. Sample: peripheral blood. The rearrangement joins TRBV11-1 to TRBJ2-1; possibly TRBD1 for D (5 bases). The CDR3 region has the DNA TGTGCCAGCAGCTTAGCGGATTACCCTTCAGGGAATGAGCAGTTCTTC. Its translation: CASSLADYPSGNEQFF.